The 27 T cell receptor beta chains presented below share a single source sample, sequenced in a study of cytomegalovirus exposure and HLA in healthy donors. PCR primers comprised 60 Vbeta and 13 Jbeta primers. Measured with immunoSEQ multiplex PCR; TCRdb has only the in-frame clones, and not every one. This sample has about 98,000 clones, with approximately 87% found just once. The material sequenced was PBMCs. Receptors originate from a man aged 40-49 years in good health and CMV-seronegative.

This sequence joins TRBV5-1 and TRBJ1-1; D ambiguous. In germline, CDR1 is SGHRS, CDR2 YFSETQ. CDR3 length: 14 amino acids. V shed 4 bases and J shed 1 base, with 11 bases lying between them. The CDR3 region has the DNA TGCGCCAGCAGCGGCCAGGTATGGAACACTGAAGCTTTCTTT. Translated, it gives CASSGQVWNTEAFF.

The chain links TRBV7-9 to TRBJ2-3, with D unresolved. Germline V gene sequence: CDR1 SEHNR, CDR2 FQNEAQ (reference sequence). This CDR3 has 17 amino acids. V lost 0 bases and J 2 bases, leaving 15 bases between the germline ends. Written as DNA, the CDR3 is TGTGCCAGCAGCTTAGCGCTGCAGGCCTTAACCACAGATACGCAGTATTTT. It codes for CASSLALQALTTDTQYF.

This clone was picked up a small number of times. J is TRBJ2-6 and V is TRBV2; TRBD2 is a possible D gene (6 bases). Germline assignment: CDR1 SNHLY and CDR2 FYNNEI. This CDR3 has 15 residues. The V end lost 8 bases, the J end lost 3 bases, and 14 bases lay between the germline ends. The CDR3 nucleotides are TGTGCCAGCCGAATTATGGGAGGTGGGGCCAACGTCCTGACTTTC. This encodes CASRIMGGGANVLTF.

The gene calls are TRBV18 and TRBJ2-2; a weak D match, TRBD1 (5 bases). Trimming shortened V by 10 bases and J by 3 bases, and 18 bases separated the two germline ends. The CDR3 is 15 residues long. Germline CDR1 KGHSH, CDR2 LQKENI. The CDR3 bases are TGTGCCACCACAGGCTCCCAACTCTACACCGGGGAGCTGTTTTTT. Protein sequence: CATTGSQLYTGELFF.

Here the CDR3 DNA reads TGTGCCAGCGCGGGGGGACCTTACAATGAGCAGTTCTTC. Translated, it gives CASAGGPYNEQFF. The gene calls are TRBV6-5 and TRBJ2-1; 8 bases line up with TRBD2. The germline CDR1 and CDR2 sequences are MNHEY and SVGAGI. V lost 8 bases and J lost 4; bases outside the gene matches: 4. There are 13 residues in the CDR3.

The rearrangement joins TRBV2 to TRBJ2-1; possible D gene TRBD2, 6 bases. Trimming cost V 4 bases and J 5 bases, with 9 bases left between them. Germline loops: CDR1 SNHLY, CDR2 FYNNEI. There are 13 residues in the CDR3. DNA of the CDR3: TGTGCCAGCAGTGGGGACTGGAACAATGAGCAGTTCTTC. It translates to CASSGDWNNEQFF.

This clone was recorded only once. V and J are TRBV21-1 and TRBJ2-5; the D call in the table, TRBD2, was not verified against the DNA. TRBV21-1 counts as a pseudogene. The CDR3 length is 14 residues. The CDR3 sequence is CASSLRDYRWTQYF. The CDR3 DNA reads TGTGCCAGCAGCCTACGGGACTACCGATGGACCCAGTACTTC.

CDR3 DNA: TGTGCCCCCCAGGTCACCCAACAAGAGACCCAGTACTTC. Its translation: CAPQVTQQETQYF. V usage is TRBV10-3 and J usage is TRBJ2-5; D call uncertain. The CDR3 totals 13 residues. V was pared by 11 bases and J by 2 bases, with 15 bases between. From germline, CDR1 is ENHRY and CDR2 SYGVKD.

The CDR3 DNA reads TGTGCTAGTGAACGGGATGCCTATGGCTACACCTTC. Translated: CASERDAYGYTF. The rearrangement uses TRBV12-5 and TRBJ1-2; D is uncertain. CDR3 length equals 12 residues. CDR1 LGHNT and CDR2 FRNRAP come from the germline V gene. V was shortened by 7 bases and J by 4 bases, with 10 bases between the two germline ends.

The sample holds one count of this clone. The chain recombines TRBV19 with TRBJ1-2; 8 bases line up with TRBD1. V gave up 6 bases and J gave up 7 bases; unmatched junction bases: 13. The CDR3 extends over 15 amino acids. In germline, CDR1 is LNHDA, CDR2 SQIVND (reference sequence). The CDR3 DNA sequence: TGTGCCAGTAGACCGGACAGGGAGTCCTCCTTTGGCTACACCTTC. Translating it yields CASRPDRESSFGYTF.

This clone is a singleton in its sample. V usage is TRBV9 and J usage is TRBJ1-1, with a possible D match to TRBD1 (6 bases). The length of the CDR3 is 16 residues. CDR1 is SGDLS, CDR2 YYNGEE, per germline. Trimming removed 4 bases at V and 3 bases at J, with 19 bases between. The CDR3 nucleotides read TGTGCCAGCAGCCCCTGGGGGCGTCGGCGGGACACTGAAGCTTTCTTT. It is translated as CASSPWGRRRDTEAFF.

The chain recombines TRBV6-5 with TRBJ2-2, with 9 bases fitting TRBD2. The CDR3 extends over 15 amino acids. Trimming took 0 bases from V and 6 from J; bases not matched to a gene: 2. Germline lookup yields CDR1 MNHEY and CDR2 SVGAGI. CDR3 nucleotide sequence: TGTGCCAGCAGTTACTCGGCGGGGGGGTCCGGGGAGCTGTTTTTT. This sequence encodes CASSYSAGGSGELFF.

This clone was seen more than once but under ten times. The V and J genes are TRBV27 and TRBJ2-3; D gene unclear. With 6 bases removed from V and 4 bases from J, the gap between germline ends came to 8 bases. CDR3 size: 12 residues. The germline V gene has CDR1 MNHEY and CDR2 SMNVEV (reference sequence). The CDR3 nucleotides are TGTGCCAGCAGGGGTGACTCAGATACGCAGTATTTT. It encodes CASRGDSDTQYF.

This clone was picked up one time. The V and J genes are TRBV4-1 and TRBJ1-2; 11 bases align to TRBD1. Unmatched junction bases numbered 4, after V lost 3 bases and J lost 4 bases. The germline V gene has CDR1 MGHRA and CDR2 YSYEKL. This CDR3 region has 15 residues. CDR3: CASSQGTGGGYGYTF. The DNA for the CDR3 is TGCGCCAGCAGCCAGGGGACAGGGGGGGGCTATGGCTACACCTTC.

This clone appeared a few times. V gene TRBV5-4 combines with J gene TRBJ1-2, with TRBD1 matching 10 bases. The V and J ends lost 1 base and 4 bases, in that order; junction bases with no gene match: 16. This CDR3 has 19 amino acids. Germline V gene lookup returns CDR1 SGHNT and CDR2 YYREEE (reference sequence). Here the CDR3 DNA reads TGTGCCAGCAGCTTGTGGTCTCGAAGGGACAGGGGAATGGGCTATGGCTACACCTTC. Amino acids: CASSLWSRRDRGMGYGYTF.

The sample holds one count of this clone. This chain links TRBV5-1 with TRBJ1-1, with TRBD1 matching over 9 bases. This CDR3 comprises 16 residues. Germline V gives CDR1 SGHRS, CDR2 YFSETQ. V shed 0 bases, J shed 0 bases, and the junction held 3 bases outside the gene matches. The CDR3 DNA sequence: TGCGCCAGCAGCTTGGCAGGGGACAGGGTGAACACTGAAGCTTTCTTT. The encoded protein is CASSLAGDRVNTEAFF.

This clone was counted only a few times. The chain carries TRBV6-5 and TRBJ1-2, with 9 positions matching TRBD1. CDR1 and CDR2 from the germline V gene are MNHEY and SVGAGI. V trimming: 6 bases; J trimming: 7 bases; junction bases outside the gene matches: 3. CDR3 length: 12 amino acids. CDR3 in amino acids: CASRGQGFGYTF. DNA of the CDR3: TGTGCCAGCAGGGGACAGGGCTTTGGCTACACCTTC.

The CDR3 sequence is CASSSHGTGIYQPQHF. The CDR3 bases are TGTGCCAGTAGTTCACACGGGACAGGGATCTATCAGCCCCAGCATTTT. The chain employs TRBV19 and TRBJ1-5; 9 bases map to TRBD1. Trimming cost V 5 bases and J 5 bases; bases outside gene matches: 10. Germline values: CDR1 LNHDA, CDR2 SQIVND (reference sequence). CDR3 length: 16 residues. Complete variable domain (other parts from reference TRBV19 and TRBJ1-5): DGGITQSPKYLFRKEGQNVTLSCEQNLNHDAMYWYRQDPGQGLRLIYYSQIVNDFQKGDIAEGYSVSREKKESFPLTVTSAQKNPTAFYLCASSSHGTGIYQPQHFGDGTRLSIL.

The chain has TRBV19 and TRBJ1-2; 10 bases fit TRBD1. V shed 6 bases and J 8 bases; nucleotides not matched to a gene: 9. Germline loops: CDR1 LNHDA, CDR2 SQIVND (reference sequence). The CDR3 consists of 14 residues. The CDR3 bases are TGTGCCAGTAGCTGGGGACAGGGGAAGAGGGGCTACACCTTC. This translates into CASSWGQGKRGYTF.

This clone appeared a single time. This chain joins TRBV7-9 and TRBJ1-1; no definite D call. V shed 5 bases and J shed 5 bases, with 6 bases lying between them. This CDR3 contains 11 residues. Per the germline V gene, CDR1 is SEHNR and CDR2 is FQNEAQ (reference sequence). Here the CDR3 reads CASSPRTEAFF. The CDR3 DNA is TGTGCCAGCAGCCCCAGGACTGAAGCTTTCTTT. Together with reference TRBV7-9 and TRBJ1-1, the CDR3 gives the full variable domain: DTGVSQNPRHKITKRGQNVTFRCDPISEHNRLYWYRQTLGQGPEFLTYFQNEAQLEKSRLLSDRFSAERPKGSFSTLEIQRTEQGDSAMYLCASSPRTEAFFGQGTRLTVV.

The V and J genes are TRBV9 and TRBJ1-1; TRBD1 matches 7 bases. Looked up from germline, CDR1 is SGDLS and CDR2 is YYNGEE. Trimming at V came to 4 bases and at J to 1 base, leaving 7 bases not matched to a gene. This CDR3 is 15 amino acids long. CDR3 in amino acids: CASSKVGDRNTEAFF. In nucleotides, the CDR3 is TGTGCCAGCAGCAAAGTAGGGGACAGGAACACTGAAGCTTTCTTT.

This clone was found a few times. V usage is TRBV5-4 and J usage is TRBJ2-7, with 7 bases lining up with TRBD1. Germline V gene sequence: CDR1 SGHNT, CDR2 YYREEE (reference sequence). The CDR3 contains 12 residues. J gave up 5 bases and V 7 bases, and 6 bases lay outside the gene matches. The CDR3 reads CASGKGAHEQYF. CDR3 in DNA: TGTGCCAGCGGCAAGGGGGCTCACGAGCAGTACTTC.

V gene TRBV2 combines with J gene TRBJ1-4; 9 bases are shared with TRBD1. V lost 4 bases and J lost 3; bases outside the gene matches: 15. CDR3 length equals 19 residues. Germline values: CDR1 SNHLY, CDR2 FYNNEI. Here the CDR3 reads CASSGDREVRMRANEKLFF. Written as DNA, the CDR3 is TGTGCCAGCAGTGGGGACAGGGAAGTTCGGATGAGAGCTAATGAAAAACTGTTTTTT.

The gene calls are TRBV2 and TRBJ2-2; the match to TRBD2 covers 7 bases. CDR1 SNHLY and CDR2 FYNNEI come from the germline V gene. Losses at the gene ends were 9 bases for V and 1 base for J; bases not matched to a gene: 8. This CDR3 has 15 amino acids. The CDR3 is CASRRLAVNTGELFF. The CDR3 DNA is TGTGCCAGTCGACGGCTAGCGGTGAACACCGGGGAGCTGTTTTTT.

This chain connects TRBV5-1 to TRBJ1-1; the D gene is possibly TRBD1 (6 bases). Trimming took off 6 bases at V and 3 bases at J, with 15 bases between the two ends. There are 14 residues in the CDR3. Germline V lookup: CDR1 SGHRS, CDR2 YFSETQ. CDR3 sequence (DNA): TGCGCCAGCACCCGGGGGGCCCCGGACACTGAAGCTTTCTTT. It yields the protein CASTRGAPDTEAFF.

This chain uses TRBV30 with TRBJ1-4; tentatively, D is TRBD1 (5 bases). The V gene's germline CDR1 is GTSNPN and CDR2 SVGIG (reference sequence). The CDR3 is made up of 17 amino acids. With 2 bases removed from V and 5 bases from J, the gap between germline ends came to 21 bases. DNA for the CDR3: TGTGCCTGGAGTCCCAACCTTCAATGGGGCACCAATGAAAAACTGTTTTTT. This translates into CAWSPNLQWGTNEKLFF.

The J gene is TRBJ2-5, the V gene TRBV12-5; 15 nucleotides match TRBD2. Per germline, CDR1 LGHNT and CDR2 FRNRAP. This CDR3 has 16 residues. The V gene end was trimmed by 5 bases and the J gene end by 3 bases; junction bases not matched to a gene: 4. This CDR3 is CASGPGLAGGKETQYF. CDR3 nucleotide sequence: TGTGCTAGTGGTCCTGGACTAGCGGGGGGGAAAGAGACCCAGTACTTC. Filled out from reference TRBV12-5 and TRBJ2-5, the complete variable domain reads DARVTQTPRHKVTEMGQEVTMRCQPILGHNTVFWYRQTMMQGLELLAYFRNRAPLDDSGMPKDRFSAEMPDATLATLKIQPSEPRDSAVYFCASGPGLAGGKETQYFGPGTRLLVL.